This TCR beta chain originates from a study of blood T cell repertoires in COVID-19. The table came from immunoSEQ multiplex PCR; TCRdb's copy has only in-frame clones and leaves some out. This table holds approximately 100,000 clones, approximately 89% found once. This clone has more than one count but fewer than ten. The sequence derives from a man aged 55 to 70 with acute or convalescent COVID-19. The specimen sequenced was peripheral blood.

The CDR3 here is CASGLGQGETQYF. The CDR3 coding sequence is TGTGCTAGTGGTCTGGGACAGGGGGAGACCCAGTACTTC. This chain uses TRBV12-5 with TRBJ2-5, with 10 bases matching TRBD1. CDR1 and CDR2 (germline): LGHNT, FRNRAP. Trimming removed 5 bases from V and 5 bases from J; junction bases left unmatched: 2. CDR3 length: 13 amino acids. The variable domain in full, completed from reference TRBV12-5 and TRBJ2-5, reads DARVTQTPRHKVTEMGQEVTMRCQPILGHNTVFWYRQTMMQGLELLAYFRNRAPLDDSGMPKDRFSAEMPDATLATLKIQPSEPRDSAVYFCASGLGQGETQYFGPGTRLLVL.